Below, 9 T cell receptor beta chains from the same sample are listed, as sequenced in a study of OX40 agonist ivuxolimab in advanced cancers. Here immunoSEQ multiplex PCR was the method, and the copy in TCRdb shows in-frame clones only, minus some. The sample has approximately 86,000 clones, around 83% seen once. The sample in question was CD4+ or CD8+ T cells sorted from blood, obtained in a trial of the OX40 agonist ivuxolimab. The origin of the receptors is an adult with an advanced solid tumor such as melanoma, head and neck, liver or kidney cancer.

The chain joins TRBV29-1 to TRBJ2-7; D not resolved. Germline V gene data show CDR1 as SQVTM and CDR2 as ANQGSEA. This CDR3 region has 13 residues. The V and J ends lost 4 bases and 4 bases respectively, with 14 bases between them. CDR3 nucleotide sequence: TGCAGCGTTGCAGGCGGAACCCTTTACGAGCAGTACTTC. It yields the protein CSVAGGTLYEQYF.

The genes are TRBV30 and TRBJ1-2; 7 bases agree with TRBD1. The CDR3 is 14 amino acids. Germline V lookup: CDR1 GTSNPN, CDR2 SVGIG (reference sequence). The ends lost 4 bases at V and 8 bases at J; junction bases unmatched: 13. This chain's CDR3 is CAWIQGGALVGYTF. CDR3 bases: TGTGCCTGGATCCAGGGGGGGGCACTAGTCGGCTACACCTTC.

V usage is TRBV6-4 and J usage is TRBJ2-3, with a weak D call TRBD1 (5 bases). This CDR3 is 14 amino acids long. From germline, CDR1 is MRHNA and CDR2 SNTAGT. Trimming left V 3 bases short and J 0 bases short, with 7 bases between. The DNA of the CDR3 is TGTGCCAGCAGTGAGGGGCTGAGCACAGATACGCAGTATTTT. Residues: CASSEGLSTDTQYF.

The rearrangement uses TRBV5-4 and TRBJ1-1; 11 bases fit TRBD1. The CDR3 runs 14 residues. The trim removed 4 bases at V and 11 bases at J, leaving 10 bases unmatched. Germline CDR1 SGHNT, CDR2 YYREEE (reference sequence). The CDR3 here is CASSTGQGAYNAFF. The CDR3 DNA reads TGTGCCAGCAGCACCGGACAGGGGGCGTACAACGCTTTCTTT.

Here the CDR3 reads CASSLQGLAGNEQFF. CDR3 nucleotide sequence: TGTGCCAGTAGTTTGCAGGGACTAGCCGGGAATGAGCAGTTCTTC. The chain joins TRBV19 to TRBJ2-1; 9 bases line up with TRBD2. Germline CDR1 and CDR2: LNHDA and SQIVND (reference sequence). This CDR3 has 15 residues. Trimming at V came to 5 bases and at J to 7 bases, leaving 9 bases not matched to a gene.

J is TRBJ1-2 and V is TRBV30; D perhaps matches TRBD1 (5 bases). The germline V gene encodes CDR1 GTSNPN and CDR2 SVGIG (reference sequence). The CDR3 length is 13 residues. The V end lost 4 bases, the J end lost 7 bases, and 16 bases lay between the germline ends. The DNA for the CDR3 is TGTGCCTGGACCCAAGGGACTTCGGGTGGCTACACCTTC. Its translation is CAWTQGTSGGYTF.

The chain is built from TRBV10-3 and TRBJ1-1, with 9 bases identical to TRBD1. The germline V gene encodes CDR1 ENHRY and CDR2 SYGVKD. V shed 3 bases, J shed 3 bases, and the junction held 2 bases outside the gene matches. This CDR3 region has 14 residues. The CDR3 nucleotides are TGTGCCATCAGTGACCGGACAGGGGACACTGAAGCTTTCTTT. Amino acid sequence: CAISDRTGDTEAFF.

The CDR3 coding sequence is TGTGCCAGCAGCCCCCGGGACAGGAGCTCCTACGAGCAGTACTTC. Translating gives CASSPRDRSSYEQYF. The rearrangement links TRBV9 to TRBJ2-4; TRBD1 matches 8 bases. The end of the DNA aligns better with TRBJ2-7, so the J call may be wrong. CDR1 and CDR2 from the germline V gene are SGDLS and YYNGEE. This CDR3 has 15 amino acids.

The chain uses TRBV7-9 and TRBJ1-1; D gene unclear. Germline CDR1 reads SEHNR; CDR2 reads FQNEAQ (reference sequence). Trimming shortened V by 5 bases and J by 8 bases, and 9 bases separated the two germline ends. The CDR3 has 11 residues. The CDR3 DNA is TGTGCCAGCAGCCTGAGTCAGGAAGCTTTCTTT. It is translated as CASSLSQEAFF.